This T cell receptor (beta chain) emerged from a study of control samples from healthy donors and cancer patients. The repertoire was sequenced with immunoSEQ multiplex PCR; TCRdb's copy has only in-frame clones and lacks some. Among fewer than 200,000 clones, 85% to 95% were seen once, and the ten largest hold 1.4% to 1.5%. V lost 0 bases to trimming and J lost 8 bases; unmatched junction nucleotides: 11. CDR3 size: 17 residues. Germline CDR1 reads SGHKS; CDR2 reads YYEKEE (reference sequence). Sequencing was performed on blood. The genes are TRBV5-5 and TRBJ1-4, with 9 bases lining up with TRBD1. The sequence came from a man aged 18 to 30 in good health. CDR3 in amino acids: CASSLEVQGALGEKLFF. In nucleotides, the CDR3 is TGTGCCAGCAGCTTGGAAGTACAGGGGGCGCTGGGGGAAAAACTGTTTTTT.